The source of this T cell receptor (beta chain) is a study of blood T cell repertoires in COVID-19. The overall study: From T cells, B-cell-depleted T cells, or PBMCs came the material, which was cDNA or gDNA.

V dropped 6 bases and J dropped 0 bases, with 12 bases sitting between them. The length of the CDR3 is 16 residues. Germline V gives CDR1 SEHNR, CDR2 FQNEAQ (reference sequence). In the original processing: Using reference gene primer amplification, nucleated cell counts were estimated. The data were produced by immunoSEQ multiplex PCR, yet TCRdb's version contains in-frame clones alone and is incomplete. The V and J calls and the clone size are those of that table, but D and trimming were determined from the DNA. The sample includes 150,000 to 200,000 clones, 85% to 90% of them seen just once. The receptor comes from a man between 45 and 60 years old with acute or convalescent COVID-19. The specimen was peripheral blood. This chain connects TRBV7-9 to TRBJ1-6, with D uncertain. For the CDR3, the DNA is TGTGCCAGCAGGCAATTGGGGAGCTCCTATAATTCACCCCTCCACTTT. Protein sequence: CASRQLGSSYNSPLHF. The variable domain in full, completed from reference TRBV7-9 and TRBJ1-6, reads DTGVSQNPRHKITKRGQNVTFRCDPISEHNRLYWYRQTLGQGPEFLTYFQNEAQLEKSRLLSDRFSAERPKGSFSTLEIQRTEQGDSAMYLCASRQLGSSYNSPLHFGNGTRLTVT.